Listed below are T cell receptor beta chains from one sample, sequenced in a study of T cell responses to AZD1222 COVID-19 vaccine. Only in-frame clones appear in the TCRdb table, and some are missing; sequencing was by immunoSEQ multiplex PCR. Of some 120,000 clones listed, about nine tenths are singletons. The specimen comprised peripheral blood, sampled 28 days after the second dose of the MenACWY control vaccine. The receptor set was obtained from an adult who received the MenACWY meningococcal vaccine as a control. The CDR3 runs from the conserved cysteine through the conserved F or W. D genes are given only for firm matches. Clone size is shown for a subset of rows, as once, few, many or a class of expanded clone.

>TRBD1|TRBV30|NA|TRBJ1-2
TGTGCCTGGAGGACAGGGGGCGCGAGGGGCTATGGCTACACCTTC
CAWRTGGARGYGYTF
>NA|TRBV6-6|NA|TRBJ1-3
TGTGCCAGCAGTTACGGCGGGGGCTCTGGAAACACCATATATTTT
CASSYGGGSGNTIYF
>NA|TRBV3-1/TRBV3-2|once|TRBJ2-7
TGTGCCAGCAGCCTGCTAGGTACCGAGGCCTACGAGCAGTACTTC
CASSLLGTEAYEQYF
>NA|TRBV11-2|NA|TRBJ2-7
TGTGCCAGCAGCCTCCCCCCCCAGCAGTACTTC
CASSLPPQQYF
>NA|TRBV7-3|NA|TRBJ2-7
TGTGCCAGCAGCTTAATGGGGGCCTCCTACGAGCAGTACTTC
CASSLMGASYEQYF
>NA|TRBV21-1|NA|TRBJ2-3
TGTGCCAGCAGCAAATGCGGACTAGCGGGCTCAGATACGCAGTATTTT
CASSKCGLAGSDTQYF
>NA|TRBV28|NA|TRBJ2-6
TGTGCCAGCAGACCCCGGACAGCCATCGGGTCTGGGGCCAACGTCCTGACTTTC
CASRPRTAIGSGANVLTF
>NA|TRBV6-1|NA|TRBJ2-3
TGTGCCAGCAGTGAAGAGGGCGGAGGCACAGATACGCAGTATTTT
CASSEEGGGTDTQYF
>TRBD2|TRBV12-3/TRBV12-4|NA|TRBJ2-3
TGTGCCAGCATTCTAGCGGGAGGGGGTACGCAGTATTTT
CASILAGGGTQYF
>TRBD1|TRBV5-1|NA|TRBJ1-5
TGCGCCAGCAGCTTGACAGGGGATAGCAATCAGCCCCAGCATTTT
CASSLTGDSNQPQHF
>TRBD1|TRBV23-1|NA|TRBJ2-1
TGCGCCAGCAGTCAGACGACAGGGTCCTCCTACAATGAGCAGTTCTTC
CASSQTTGSSYNEQFF
>TRBD2|TRBV11-2|NA|TRBJ2-7
TGTGCCAGCAGCTCGGGGGGGCGCATATTCTCCGAGCAGTACTTC
CASSSGGRIFSEQYF
>TRBD2|TRBV7-2|NA|TRBJ2-5
TGTGCCAGCAGCTGGACTAGCGGGTACCAAGAGACCCAGTACTTC
CASSWTSGYQETQYF
>NA|TRBV28|NA|TRBJ1-5
TGTGCCAGCAGTTTAAGGAGGACTCAAGGCAATCAGCCCCAGCATTTT
CASSLRRTQGNQPQHF
>TRBD1|TRBV27|NA|TRBJ1-5
TGTGCCAGCAGTTTTCAGGGGGGCCCCAATCAGCCCCAGCATTTT
CASSFQGGPNQPQHF
>NA|TRBV24-1|NA|TRBJ2-3
TGTGCCACCAGTGACAAGGGGGGCAGACCGGATACGCAGTATTTT
CATSDKGGRPDTQYF
>NA|TRBV10-2|NA|TRBJ1-4
TGCGCCAGCAGGCGTACCCGGGGCACTAATGAAAAACTGTTTTTT
CASRRTRGTNEKLFF
>TRBD1|TRBV10-3|few|TRBJ1-2
TGTGCCAGCTCCGGGACAGGGGATCGGTATGGCTACACCTTC
CASSGTGDRYGYTF
>NA|TRBV5-6|NA|TRBJ1-1
TGTGCCAGCAGCTTGCGGGGGGTTAGAAACACTGAAGCTTTCTTT
CASSLRGVRNTEAFF
>NA|TRBV24-1|NA|TRBJ2-1
TGTGCCACCAGTGATCGGCGGGTCAGCTCCTACAATGAGCAGTTCTTC
CATSDRRVSSYNEQFF
>NA|TRBV18|once|TRBJ1-4
TGTGCCAGCTCACCAGGGTCGGGGCTTGGGACTAATGAAAAACTGTTTTTT
CASSPGSGLGTNEKLFF
>NA|TRBV13|NA|TRBJ2-7
TGTGCCAGCAGCTGGGGGGGCGGAAACAGGGGCTGGTACGAGCAGTACTTC
CASSWGGGNRGWYEQYF
>TRBD1|TRBV29-1|NA|TRBJ1-1
TGCAGCGTCGTCGGACAGGGGAACACTGAAGCTTTCTTT
CSVVGQGNTEAFF
>NA|TRBV24-1|NA|TRBJ2-3
TGTGCCACGTCCGGCGGGGCAAGGGGCTTTGATACGCAGTATTTT
CATSGGARGFDTQYF